This T cell receptor beta chain is drawn from a study of Ad26.COV2.S vaccination and SARS-CoV-2 variants. With V trimmed by 6 bases and J by 8 bases, 9 bases remained unmatched. Germline lookup yields CDR1 SNHLY and CDR2 FYNNEI. The CDR3 consists of 14 residues. As to treatment: 15 to 20 received Ad26.COV2.S at low or high dose, single or two shots; about five received placebo; per-sample allocation not given. Day 63 after the first vaccine or placebo injection was the time point for sampling. Notes on this clone: Its antigen is still unknown.

General study points: Compared with placebo recipients, vaccine recipients had higher spike-specific TCR breadth.

Produced via immunoSEQ multiplex PCR; TCRdb's table is partial and in-frame only. The repertoire holds hundreds of thousands of clones, with 89% as singletons. The specimen comprised peripheral blood, sampled in a trial of Ad26.COV2.S vaccine versus placebo. This receptor was obtained from a person between 18 and 60 years old who received the Ad26.COV2.S COVID-19 vaccine or a placebo. The gene calls are TRBV2 and TRBJ1-4, with 7 bases aligning to TRBD1. The CDR3 is CASSQGVGGEKLFF. The CDR3 coding sequence is TGTGCCAGCAGCCAGGGGGTAGGCGGGGAAAAACTGTTTTTT.